Each of the 21 T cell receptor beta chains below was sequenced from the same sample in a study of breast tumors, draining lymph nodes, adjacent tissues. TCRdb re-called the multiplex PCR reads through MiXCR, storing one row per CDR3 protein. The sample contains 150,000 to 200,000 distinct CDR3 sequences, about 34% of which appear only once. Axillary draining lymph nodes of breast cancer patients supplied the node samples. The sequencing sample was made of axillary lymph node tissue. The receptor source for this set is a female donor with breast cancer. Some clones in this sample may be carry-over from other donors' samples.

V usage is TRBV6-1 and J usage is TRBJ1-4, with D possibly being TRBD1 (5 bases). The germline V gene encodes CDR1 MNHNS and CDR2 SASEGT. The CDR3 spans 14 residues. Trimming removed 0 bases from V and 8 bases from J, with 10 bases in between. The CDR3 here is CASSEAHRIEKLFF. The DNA for the CDR3 is TGTGCCAGCAGTGAAGCTCACAGGATCGAAAAACTGTTTTTT.

On this clonotype itself: Since a much larger clone is just one base distant, this may be a read error. The V gene is TRBV9, the J gene TRBJ2-1; 8 bases line up with TRBD2. Looked up from germline, CDR1 is SGDLS and CDR2 is YYNGEE. There are 14 residues in the CDR3. CDR3 sequence (DNA): TGTGCCAGCAGCCGGGGGGGCCAATACAATGAGCAGTGCTTC. It specifies CASSRGGQYNEQCF.

This clonotype was seen at least ten times. The J gene is TRBJ1-1, the V gene TRBV29-1; maybe TRBD1 (6 bases). The CDR3 contains 12 residues. From germline, CDR1 is SQVTM and CDR2 ANQGSEA. Trimming took off 8 bases at V and 5 bases at J, with 15 bases between the two ends. CDR3 sequence reads: CSLTITGTEAFF. In DNA, the CDR3 is TGCAGCCTTACCATTACAGGGACTGAAGCTTTCTTT.

With respect to this clonotype: A much larger clone is a single base away; this may be a read error. The rearrangement links TRBV7-2 to TRBJ2-5; 9 nucleotides agree with TRBD2. This CDR3 has 17 residues. Germline V gene lookup returns CDR1 SGHTA and CDR2 FQGNSA. CDR3 coding DNA: TGTGCCAGCAGCCTCAGCCTCCTAGCGGGAAGGCGAGAGCCCCAGTACTTC. Protein sequence: CASSLSLLAGRREPQYF. Complete variable domain (other parts from reference TRBV7-2 and TRBJ2-5): GAGVSQSPSNKVTEKGKDVELRCDPISGHTALYWYRQSLGQGLEFLIYFQGNSAPDKSGLPSDRFSAERTGGSVSTLTIQRTQQEDSAVYLCASSLSLLAGRREPQYFGPGTRLLVL.

This clonotype was recorded many times. J is TRBJ2-1 and V is TRBV5-1, with D possibly called TRBD1 or TRBD2 (6 bases each). This CDR3 comprises 13 residues. CDR1 SGHRS and CDR2 YFSETQ come from the germline V gene. Trimming pared 1 base from V and 9 bases from J, leaving 11 bases between. The CDR3 is CASSLSGGGEQFF. The CDR3 DNA reads TGCGCCAGCAGCTTGTCCGGAGGGGGTGAGCAGTTCTTC.

This clonotype occurred many times. The limits of the CDR3 on the DNA are not certain, so only TCRdb's listed CDR3 is given. The genes are TRBV9 and TRBJ2-5; no DNA check was done on the table's D call, TRBD1. Germline V gives CDR1 SGDLS, CDR2 YYNGEE. The CDR3 totals 16 residues, both ends included. The CDR3 here is CASSVGTGAAQETQCF.

Details on this clonotype: A much larger clone is a single base away; this may be a read error. The conserved closing phenylalanine or tryptophan is absent in this CDR3, likely reflecting a read error. The chain employs TRBV5-1 and TRBJ2-7, with D maybe TRBD1 (6 bases). The CDR3 sequence is 16 residues long. Germline V lookup: CDR1 SGHRS, CDR2 YFSETQ. Trimming took 2 bases from V and 1 from J, leaving 16 bases between them. The CDR3 DNA sequence: TGCGCCAGCAGCTTTATTTCTACAGGGCTTTCCTACGAGCAGTACCTC. It yields the protein CASSFISTGLSYEQYL.

The genes are TRBV29-1 and TRBJ1-2; unclear D gene. The CDR3 covers 11 residues. Germline lookup yields CDR1 SQVTM and CDR2 ANQGSEA. V was trimmed by 1 base and J by 8 bases, leaving 8 bases between them. CDR3 DNA: TGCAGCGTTGAAGTTCGAAGGGGCTACACCTTC. It specifies CSVEVRRGYTF.

The chain couples TRBV6-6 to TRBJ1-2, with a weak D call TRBD1 (5 bases). Trimming stripped 5 bases from V and 7 bases from J, with 11 bases between. CDR3 length: 12 amino acids. The germline V gene encodes CDR1 MNHNY and CDR2 SVGAGI (reference sequence). The CDR3 region is CASSHPGGGYTF. The CDR3 nucleotides are TGTGCCAGCAGTCACCCGGGGGGTGGCTACACCTTC.

This clonotype was counted ten times or more. The J gene is TRBJ2-2, the V gene TRBV2; the match to TRBD1 covers 9 bases. Germline V gives CDR1 SNHLY, CDR2 FYNNEI. The trim removed 4 bases at V and 4 bases at J, leaving 4 bases unmatched. The CDR3 extends over 15 amino acids. The CDR3: CASSGTGEVTGELFF. The DNA of the CDR3 is TGTGCCAGCAGTGGGACAGGGGAAGTCACCGGGGAGCTGTTTTTT.

This sequence joins TRBV9 and TRBJ2-1, with D perhaps being TRBD1 or TRBD2 (5 bases each). Trimming shortened V by 4 bases and J by 0 bases, and 11 bases separated the two germline ends. CDR1 and CDR2 (germline): SGDLS, YYNGEE. The CDR3 extends over 15 amino acids. This CDR3 reads CASSWGRSSYNEQFF. The CDR3 bases are TGTGCCAGCAGCTGGGGACGTAGCTCCTACAATGAGCAGTTCTTC.

As to this clonotype: The conserved phenylalanine or tryptophan is not found at the CDR3 terminus, so this likely reflects a read error. The limits of the CDR3 on the DNA are not certain, so only TCRdb's listed CDR3 is given. The chain links TRBV12-3 or TRBV12-4 to TRBJ1-2; TRBD1 is taken as the D call from the table, unchecked against the DNA. Inclusive of both ends, the CDR3 amounts to 10 amino acids. The CDR3 region is CASSHGQGVN.

This clonotype has more than one count but fewer than ten. This may stem from a read error, because a much larger clone lies one nucleotide away. The gene calls are TRBV12-3 or TRBV12-4 and TRBJ2-1, with D perhaps TRBD1 (9 bases). The CDR3 has 15 residues. The CDR3 sequence: CASNGRDRVYNEQLF. DNA for the CDR3: TGTGCCAGCAACGGGAGGGACAGGGTTTACAATGAGCAGCTCTTC.

Many counts were recorded for this clonotype. The CDR3 region is CASNPWASGELFF. CDR3 sequence (DNA): TGTGCCAGCAACCCATGGGCCTCTGGGGAGCTGTTTTTT. The J gene is TRBJ2-2, the V gene TRBV5-8; unclear D gene. V was pared by 6 bases and J by 8 bases, with 14 bases between. Per germline, CDR1 SGHTS and CDR2 YDEGEE. This CDR3 region has 13 residues.

This clonotype was recorded many times. J is TRBJ1-6 and V is TRBV28; no clear D gene. Deletions cut 6 bases from V and 9 bases from J, with 9 bases between. This CDR3 has 12 residues. Germline CDR1 and CDR2: MDHEN and SYDVKM. In DNA, the CDR3 is TGTGCCAGCAGCTCAGGAATTTCACCCCTCCACTTT. Amino acid sequence: CASSSGISPLHF. Based on the CDR3 plus reference TRBV28 and TRBJ1-6, the full variable domain is DVKVTQSSRYLVKRTGEKVFLECVQDMDHENMFWYRQDPGLGLRLIYFSYDVKMKEKGDIPEGYSVSREKKERFSLILESASTNQTSMYLCASSSGISPLHFGNGTRLTVT.

This clonotype was observed a few times. V is TRBV28 and J is TRBJ1-2; D might be TRBD1 (5 bases). The CDR3 sequence is 14 residues long. V dropped 7 bases and J dropped 7 bases, with 19 bases sitting between them. CDR1 is MDHEN and CDR2 is SYDVKM in the germline V gene. CDR3 DNA: TGTGCCAGCATTTCAGGCGGATCAGGGCTTGGCTACACCTTC. Amino acids: CASISGGSGLGYTF.

About this clonotype itself: Given a much more abundant clone one base away, this may be a read error. V usage is TRBV7-8 and J usage is TRBJ1-5; 8 nucleotides align to TRBD1. Germline loops: CDR1 SGHVS, CDR2 FQNEAQ. The CDR3 spans 15 residues. The CDR3 DNA is TGTGCCAGCAACTTAGACGGGGACAGGAATCAGCCCCGGCATTTT. It translates to CASNLDGDRNQPRHF.

This chain connects TRBV2 to TRBJ1-6; D unclear. The CDR3 has 13 amino acids. Trimming took 0 bases from V and 11 from J, leaving 8 bases between them. Germline CDR1 and CDR2: SNHLY and FYNNEI. The CDR3 spells CASSEAGSTPLHF. The DNA of the CDR3 is TGTGCCAGCAGTGAAGCGGGGTCGACACCCCTCCACTTT.

The chain recombines TRBV5-8 with TRBJ1-2; the D is unclear. The germline CDR1 and CDR2 sequences are SGHTS and YDEGEE. V dropped 1 base and J dropped 3 bases, with 13 bases sitting between them. The CDR3 runs 15 residues. The chain's CDR3 is CASSLLVLADYGYTF. The DNA for the CDR3 is TGTGCCAGCAGCTTGTTGGTGCTAGCAGACTATGGCTACACCTTC.

This clonotype has ten or more counts. The V and J genes are TRBV18 and TRBJ1-4; TRBD1 aligns across 8 bases. This CDR3 contains 14 residues. Trimming removed 4 bases from V and 7 bases from J; junction bases left unmatched: 5. Germline V lookup: CDR1 KGHSH, CDR2 LQKENI. This chain's CDR3 is CASSLGQGGEKLFF. CDR3 bases: TGTGCCAGCTCACTTGGACAGGGTGGTGAAAAACTGTTTTTT.

This clonotype appeared many times. The V gene is TRBV7-8, the J gene TRBJ2-7; TRBD1 matches 10 bases. Trimming cost V 0 bases and J 6 bases; bases outside gene matches: 17. The CDR3 is 19 amino acids. Germline CDR1 reads SGHVS; CDR2 reads FQNEAQ. The CDR3 DNA is TGTGCCAGCAGCTTAGCCTTTACCCGACAGGGGGCGCGGTGGTTCGAGCAGTACTTC. It translates to CASSLAFTRQGARWFEQYF.